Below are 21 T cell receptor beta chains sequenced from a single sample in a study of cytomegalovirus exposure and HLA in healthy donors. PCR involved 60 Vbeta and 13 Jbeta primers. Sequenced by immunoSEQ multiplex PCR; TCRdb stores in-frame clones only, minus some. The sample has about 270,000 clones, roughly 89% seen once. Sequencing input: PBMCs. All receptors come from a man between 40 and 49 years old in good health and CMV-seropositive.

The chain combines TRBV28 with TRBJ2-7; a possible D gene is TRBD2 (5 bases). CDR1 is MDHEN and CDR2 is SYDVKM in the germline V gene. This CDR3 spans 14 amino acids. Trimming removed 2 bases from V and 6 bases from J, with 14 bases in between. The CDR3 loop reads CASSLRLRGGEQYF. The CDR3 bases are TGTGCCAGCAGTTTAAGGTTACGGGGTGGCGAGCAGTACTTC.

The CDR3 DNA reads as TGTGCCAGCAGCACCTGGGGGGGACGGAACCCCTACGAGCAGTACTTC. Its protein is CASSTWGGRNPYEQYF. The chain has TRBV28 and TRBJ2-7, with TRBD2 matching over 7 bases. Germline CDR1 is MDHEN and CDR2 is SYDVKM. This CDR3 is 16 amino acids long. With 6 bases clipped from V and 2 bases from J, the junction kept 13 bases outside the gene matches.

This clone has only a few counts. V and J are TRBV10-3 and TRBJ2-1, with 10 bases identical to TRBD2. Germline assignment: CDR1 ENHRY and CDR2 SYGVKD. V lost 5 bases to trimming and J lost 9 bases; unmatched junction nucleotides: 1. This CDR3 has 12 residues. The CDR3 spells CAISSGRAEQFF. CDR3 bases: TGTGCCATCAGTAGCGGGAGGGCTGAGCAGTTCTTC.

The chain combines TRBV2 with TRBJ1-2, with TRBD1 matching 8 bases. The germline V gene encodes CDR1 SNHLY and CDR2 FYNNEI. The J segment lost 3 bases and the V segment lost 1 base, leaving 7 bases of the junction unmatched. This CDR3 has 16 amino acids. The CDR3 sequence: CASSEDVTGGYYGYTF. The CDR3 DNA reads TGTGCCAGCAGTGAAGATGTCACAGGGGGTTACTATGGCTACACCTTC.

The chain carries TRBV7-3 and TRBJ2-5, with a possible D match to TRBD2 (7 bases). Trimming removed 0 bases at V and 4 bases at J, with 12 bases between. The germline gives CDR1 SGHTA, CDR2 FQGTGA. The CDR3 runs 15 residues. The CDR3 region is CASSLTGGAGETQYF. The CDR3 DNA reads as TGTGCCAGCAGCTTAACGGGGGGGGCAGGAGAGACCCAGTACTTC.

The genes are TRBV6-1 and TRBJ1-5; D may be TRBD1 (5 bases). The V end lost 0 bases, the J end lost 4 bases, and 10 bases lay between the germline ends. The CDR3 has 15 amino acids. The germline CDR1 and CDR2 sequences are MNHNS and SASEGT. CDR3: CASSEAPGDNQPQHF. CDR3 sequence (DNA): TGTGCCAGCAGTGAAGCGCCGGGGGATAATCAGCCCCAGCATTTT.

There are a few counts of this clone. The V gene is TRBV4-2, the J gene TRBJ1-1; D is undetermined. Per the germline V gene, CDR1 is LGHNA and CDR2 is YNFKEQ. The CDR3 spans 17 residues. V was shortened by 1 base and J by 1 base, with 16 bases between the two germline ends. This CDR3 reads CASSQGREITQNTEAFF. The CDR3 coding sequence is TGTGCCAGCAGCCAAGGCCGGGAGATCACCCAGAACACTGAAGCTTTCTTT.

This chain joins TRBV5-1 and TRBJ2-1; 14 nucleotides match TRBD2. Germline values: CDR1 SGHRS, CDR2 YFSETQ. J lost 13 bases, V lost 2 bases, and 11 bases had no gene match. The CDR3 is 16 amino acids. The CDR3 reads CASSFRGGTSGGVQFF. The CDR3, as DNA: TGCGCCAGCAGCTTCCGGGGGGGGACTAGCGGGGGAGTCCAGTTCTTC.

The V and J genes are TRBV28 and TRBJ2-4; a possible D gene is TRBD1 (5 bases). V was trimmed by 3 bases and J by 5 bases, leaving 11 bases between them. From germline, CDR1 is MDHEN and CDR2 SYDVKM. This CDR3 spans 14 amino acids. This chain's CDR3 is CASSFGQGQNIQYF. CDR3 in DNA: TGTGCCAGCAGTTTCGGTCAGGGCCAAAACATTCAGTACTTC.

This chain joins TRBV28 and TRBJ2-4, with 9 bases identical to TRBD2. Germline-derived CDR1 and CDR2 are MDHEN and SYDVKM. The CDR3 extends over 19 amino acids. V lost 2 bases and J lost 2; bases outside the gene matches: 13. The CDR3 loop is CASSLRREGREKTKNIQYF. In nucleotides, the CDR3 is TGTGCCAGCAGTTTAAGGCGGGAGGGCCGTGAAAAAACCAAAAACATTCAGTACTTC.

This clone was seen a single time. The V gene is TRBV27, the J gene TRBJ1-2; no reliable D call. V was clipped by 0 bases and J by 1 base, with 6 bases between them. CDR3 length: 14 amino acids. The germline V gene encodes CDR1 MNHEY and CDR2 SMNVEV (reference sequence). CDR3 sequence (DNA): TGTGCCAGCAGTTTATCCGGAGTTAACTATGGCTACACCTTC. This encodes CASSLSGVNYGYTF.

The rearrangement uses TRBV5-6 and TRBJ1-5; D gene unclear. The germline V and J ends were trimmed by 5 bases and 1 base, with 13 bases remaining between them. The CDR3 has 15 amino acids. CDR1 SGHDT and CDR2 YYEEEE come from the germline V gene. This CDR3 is CASSYGQRSNQPQHF. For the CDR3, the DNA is TGTGCCAGCAGTTACGGTCAACGGAGCAATCAGCCCCAGCATTTT.

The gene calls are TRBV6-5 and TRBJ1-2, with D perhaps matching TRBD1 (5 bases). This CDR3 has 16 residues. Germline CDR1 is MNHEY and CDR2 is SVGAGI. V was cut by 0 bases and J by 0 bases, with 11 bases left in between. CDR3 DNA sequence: TGTGCCAGCAGTTACTCGGAGGGGAAGACTAACTATGGCTACACCTTC. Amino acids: CASSYSEGKTNYGYTF.

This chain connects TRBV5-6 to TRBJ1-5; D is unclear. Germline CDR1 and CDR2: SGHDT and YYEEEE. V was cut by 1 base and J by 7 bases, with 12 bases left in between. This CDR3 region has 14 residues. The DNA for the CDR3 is TGTGCCAGCAGCTTGAGGAGGGTCCCCCAGCCCCAGCATTTT. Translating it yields CASSLRRVPQPQHF.

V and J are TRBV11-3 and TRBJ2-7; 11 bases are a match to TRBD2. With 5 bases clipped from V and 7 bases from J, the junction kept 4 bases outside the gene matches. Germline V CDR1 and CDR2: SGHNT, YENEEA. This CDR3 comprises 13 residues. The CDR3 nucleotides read TGTGCCAGCAGCCGTAGCGGGAGGGGTGAGCAGTACTTC. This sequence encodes CASSRSGRGEQYF.

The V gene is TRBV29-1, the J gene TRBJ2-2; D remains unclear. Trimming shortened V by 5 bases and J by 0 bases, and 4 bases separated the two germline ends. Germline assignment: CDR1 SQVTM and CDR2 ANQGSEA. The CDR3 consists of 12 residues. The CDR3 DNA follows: TGCAGCGTTCTTCCGAACACCGGGGAGCTGTTTTTT. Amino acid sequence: CSVLPNTGELFF.

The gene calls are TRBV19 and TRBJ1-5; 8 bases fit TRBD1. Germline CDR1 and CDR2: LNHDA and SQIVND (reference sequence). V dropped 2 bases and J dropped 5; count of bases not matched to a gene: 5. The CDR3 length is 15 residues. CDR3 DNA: TGTGCCAGTAGTATATTTACAGGGGGGGATCAGCCCCAGCATTTT. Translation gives CASSIFTGGDQPQHF.

The chain's CDR3 is CASSIQLTGGFDGYTF. The CDR3 DNA reads as TGTGCCAGCAGCATACAATTGACAGGCGGATTCGATGGCTACACCTTC. The chain has TRBV9 and TRBJ1-2, with D perhaps matching TRBD1 (6 bases). V was shortened by 4 bases and J by 6 bases, with 22 bases between the two germline ends. Germline V lookup: CDR1 SGDLS, CDR2 YYNGEE. This CDR3 has 16 amino acids.

CDR3 sequence reads: CAISDFGGRSDTQYF. The CDR3 DNA follows: TGTGCCATCAGTGATTTTGGCGGGCGTAGCGATACGCAGTATTTT. The chain uses TRBV10-3 and TRBJ2-3; D might be TRBD2 (5 bases). The ends were cut back, 3 bases at V and 6 bases at J, with 16 bases in the middle. The CDR3 consists of 15 residues. Germline V gene lookup returns CDR1 ENHRY and CDR2 SYGVKD.

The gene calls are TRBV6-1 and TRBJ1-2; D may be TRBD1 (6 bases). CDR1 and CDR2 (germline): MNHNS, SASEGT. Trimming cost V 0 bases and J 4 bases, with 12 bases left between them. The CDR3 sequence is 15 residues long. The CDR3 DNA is TGTGCCAGCAGTGAAGCGCAGGGGTCAGTCTATGGCTACACCTTC. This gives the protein CASSEAQGSVYGYTF.

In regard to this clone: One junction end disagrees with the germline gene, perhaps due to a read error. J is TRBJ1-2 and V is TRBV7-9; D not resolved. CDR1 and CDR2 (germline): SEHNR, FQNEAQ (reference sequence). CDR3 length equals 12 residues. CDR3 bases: TGTTCCAGCAGCTTAGGAGGCCTGGGCTACACCTTC. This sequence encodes CSSSLGGLGYTF.